This T cell receptor beta chain was identified during a study of breast tumors, draining lymph nodes, adjacent tissues. The study, taken as a whole, reports: Tumor repertoires ranked between lymph nodes and nontumor tissue in diversity, with V and J gene preferences. Compared with basal-like, luminal-like tumors shared significantly more repertoire with nontumor tissue.

This clonotype occurred many times. Its antigen is still unknown. The CDR3 is 13 amino acids. Trimming shortened V by 0 bases and J by 5 bases, and 10 bases separated the two germline ends. CDR1 DFQATT and CDR2 SNEGSKA come from the germline V gene (reference sequence). Using its own MiXCR run on the multiplex PCR reads, TCRdb lists one record per CDR3 protein. The profile covers about 130,000 distinct CDR3 sequences, with about 20% appearing a single time and less than 4.5% taken by the ten largest. Axillary draining lymph nodes of breast cancer patients supplied the node samples. The chain employs TRBV20-1 and TRBJ2-5; D gene uncertain. This TCR was recovered from a female donor with breast cancer. Some clones in this sample may be carry-over from other donors' samples. Sequenced: axillary lymph node tissue. CDR3 loop: CSARDLELETQYF. Here the CDR3 DNA reads TGCAGTGCTAGAGATCTGGAGTTGGAGACCCAGTACTTC.